This T cell receptor (beta chain) is drawn from a study of blood T cell repertoires in COVID-19. Study overall: Sites in the United States, Italy and Spain provided acute and convalescent COVID-19 samples. Sources were T cells, B-cell-depleted T cells, or PBMCs; the material itself was cDNA or gDNA.

Germline V gene lookup returns CDR1 SGHVS and CDR2 FQNEAQ. The CDR3 sequence is 15 residues long. Between the trimmed V and J ends, which lost 1 base and 4 bases, there was a span of 13 bases. Per the original data handling: Counts of nucleated cells, estimated from reference gene primer amplification, were obtained. The repertoire was sequenced with immunoSEQ multiplex PCR; TCRdb's copy has only in-frame clones and lacks some. V and J calls plus clone size are reproduced from that table; the DNA served to infer D and trimming. The sample has more than 150,000 clones, roughly 85% seen once. The sample taken for sequencing was peripheral blood. The source of this sequence is a woman under 40 with acute or convalescent COVID-19. The chain couples TRBV7-8 to TRBJ2-5; weak D call: TRBD2 (5 bases). CDR3 loop: CASSLVNRGRETQYF. CDR3 in DNA: TGTGCCAGCAGCTTAGTCAACCGGGGTCGAGAGACCCAGTACTTC.